This T cell receptor beta chain derives from a study of T cell responses to AZD1222 COVID-19 vaccine. CDR3 length: 14 amino acids. Trimming took off 4 bases at V and 2 bases at J, with 13 bases between the two ends. CDR1 SGHKS and CDR2 YYEKEE come from the germline V gene (reference sequence). Sequencing was performed with immunoSEQ multiplex PCR; in TCRdb, only in-frame clones are kept and a portion is missing. The profile shows 150,000 to 200,000 clones, 90% to 95% of them singletons. The TCR sequence derives from an adult who received the AZD1222 COVID-19 vaccine. The source was peripheral blood, collected 28 days after the second AZD1222 dose. The rearrangement joins TRBV5-5 to TRBJ2-7; tentative D call: TRBD2 (6 bases). Here the CDR3 reads CASSPGWGAYEQYF. The CDR3 coding sequence is TGTGCCAGCAGCCCCGGTTGGGGGGCCTACGAGCAGTACTTC.